In its sample, the clone carrying this TCR beta chain was seen a few times. Antigen: not known. The data stem from a study of blood T cells in healthy people across ages. Study observations and caveats: Long-lived donors carried more naive CD4+ cells and greater diversity than aged donors. Investigators treated diversity estimates from one million T cells as underestimates. Possibly, changes in expanded clonotypes were confounded because donor CMV status was unknown. Roughly linear age-related decline in beta diversity appeared, significant by age around 38.

It was with a sample-barcoded 5' primer and a J-beta primer mix that a second PCR of roughly 7 to 12 cycles was run. TCRdb passed the 5' RACE reads through MiXCR, listing each CDR3 protein once. The sample shows approximately 830,000 distinct CDR3 sequences, 55% to 65% of them seen only once. The sequenced sample consisted of blood. This TCR came from a man younger than 45 in good health.

The CDR3 loop is CASSSFLGGETQYF. CDR3 bases: TGTGCCAGCAGCTCCTTCCTCGGGGGGGAGACCCAGTACTTC. V and J are TRBV6-5 and TRBJ2-7; 7 nucleotides align to TRBD2. The J call may be faulty, since TRBJ2-5 better matches the DNA end. This CDR3 spans 14 amino acids. Germline lookup yields CDR1 MNHEY and CDR2 SVGAGI.